Here is one T cell receptor (beta chain) with its context. The CDR3 runs 15 residues. With V trimmed by 1 base and J by 8 bases, 3 bases remained unmatched. Germline V gene sequence: CDR1 SGHVS, CDR2 FNYEAQ. This entry comes from a study of technical replicates of blood from several donors. This table comes from immunoSEQ multiplex PCR, and its TCRdb copy is limited to in-frame clones, with some not included. Counted here are over 10,000 clones, approximately 94% occurring once; the ten biggest clones make up more than 9%. The sample was PBMCs. This rearrangement joins TRBV7-6 to TRBJ2-1, with 12 bases identical to TRBD2. The source is a human donor in good health. CDR3: CASSLVLAGGYEQFF. As DNA, the CDR3 is TGTGCCAGCAGCTTAGTTCTAGCGGGAGGGTATGAGCAGTTCTTC.